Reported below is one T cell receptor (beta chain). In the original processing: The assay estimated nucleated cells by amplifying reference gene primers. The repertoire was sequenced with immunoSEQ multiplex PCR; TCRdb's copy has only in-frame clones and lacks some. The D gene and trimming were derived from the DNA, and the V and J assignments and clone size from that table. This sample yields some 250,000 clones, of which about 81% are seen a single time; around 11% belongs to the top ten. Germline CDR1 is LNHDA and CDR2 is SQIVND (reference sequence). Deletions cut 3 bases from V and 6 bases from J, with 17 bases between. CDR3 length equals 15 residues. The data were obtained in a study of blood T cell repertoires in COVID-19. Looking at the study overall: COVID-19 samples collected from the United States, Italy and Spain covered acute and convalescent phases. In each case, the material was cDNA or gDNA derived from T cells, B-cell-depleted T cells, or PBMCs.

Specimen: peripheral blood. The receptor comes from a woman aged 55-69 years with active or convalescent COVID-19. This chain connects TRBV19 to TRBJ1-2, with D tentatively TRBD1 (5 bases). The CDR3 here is CASSMGPGSLDGYTF. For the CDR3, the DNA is TGTGCCAGTAGTATGGGGCCCGGGTCCCTAGATGGCTACACCTTC.